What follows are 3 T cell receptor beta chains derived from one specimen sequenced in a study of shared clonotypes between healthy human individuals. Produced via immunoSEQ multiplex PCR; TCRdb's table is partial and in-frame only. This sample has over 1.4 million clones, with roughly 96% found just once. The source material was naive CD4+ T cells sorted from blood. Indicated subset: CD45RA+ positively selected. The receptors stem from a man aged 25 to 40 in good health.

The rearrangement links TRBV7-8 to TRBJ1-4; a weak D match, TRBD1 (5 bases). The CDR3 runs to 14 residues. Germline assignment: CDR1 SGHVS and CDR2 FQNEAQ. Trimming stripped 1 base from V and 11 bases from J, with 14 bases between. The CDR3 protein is CASSLVEGTMKLFF. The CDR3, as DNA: TGTGCCAGCAGCTTAGTGGAGGGGACGATGAAACTGTTTTTT. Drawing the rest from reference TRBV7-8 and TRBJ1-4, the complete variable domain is GAGVSQSPRYKVAKRGQDVALRCDPISGHVSLFWYQQALGQGPEFLTYFQNEAQLDKSGLPSDRFFAERPEGSVSTLKIQRTQQEDSAVYLCASSLVEGTMKLFFGSGTQLSVL.

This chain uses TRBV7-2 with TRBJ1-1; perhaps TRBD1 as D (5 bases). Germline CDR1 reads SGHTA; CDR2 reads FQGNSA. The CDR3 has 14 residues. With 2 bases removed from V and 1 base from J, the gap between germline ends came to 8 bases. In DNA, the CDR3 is TGTGCCAGCAGCTTATGGGGGGGGAACACTGAAGCTTTCTTT. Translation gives CASSLWGGNTEAFF.

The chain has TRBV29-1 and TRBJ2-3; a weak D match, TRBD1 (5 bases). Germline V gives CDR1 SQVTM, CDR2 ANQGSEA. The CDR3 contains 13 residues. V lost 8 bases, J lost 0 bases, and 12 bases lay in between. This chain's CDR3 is CSLRTRSTDTQYF. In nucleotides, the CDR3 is TGCAGCCTGAGGACAAGGAGCACAGATACGCAGTATTTT.